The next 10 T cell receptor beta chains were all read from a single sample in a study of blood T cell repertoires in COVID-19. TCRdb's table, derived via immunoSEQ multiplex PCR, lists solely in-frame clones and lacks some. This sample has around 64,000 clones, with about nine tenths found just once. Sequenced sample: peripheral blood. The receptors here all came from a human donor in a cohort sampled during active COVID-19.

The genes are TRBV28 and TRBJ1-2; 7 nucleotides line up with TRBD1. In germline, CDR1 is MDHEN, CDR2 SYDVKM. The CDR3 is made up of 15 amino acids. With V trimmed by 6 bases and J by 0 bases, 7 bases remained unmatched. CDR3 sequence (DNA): TGTGCCAGCAGCTTGACAGGGCCTTCTAACTATGGCTACACCTTC. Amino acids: CASSLTGPSNYGYTF.

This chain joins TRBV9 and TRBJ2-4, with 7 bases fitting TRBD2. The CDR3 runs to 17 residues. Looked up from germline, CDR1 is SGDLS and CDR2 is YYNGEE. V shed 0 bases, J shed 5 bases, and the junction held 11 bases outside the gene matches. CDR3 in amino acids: CASSVGAGVSLENIQYF. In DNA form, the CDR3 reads TGTGCCAGCAGCGTAGGTGCGGGGGTCTCCCTGGAAAACATTCAGTACTTC.

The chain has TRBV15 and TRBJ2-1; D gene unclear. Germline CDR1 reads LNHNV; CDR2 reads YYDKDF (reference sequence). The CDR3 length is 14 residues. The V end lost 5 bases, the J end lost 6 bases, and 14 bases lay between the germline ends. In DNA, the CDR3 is TGTGCCACCAGCCGACATCCTTTGGGCAATGAGCAGTTCTTC. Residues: CATSRHPLGNEQFF. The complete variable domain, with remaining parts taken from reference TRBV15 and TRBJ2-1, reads DAMVIQNPRYQVTQFGKPVTLSCSQTLNHNVMYWYQQKSSQAPKLLFHYYDKDFNNEADTPDNFQSRRPNTSFCFLDIRSPGLGDTAMYLCATSRHPLGNEQFFGPGTRLTVL.

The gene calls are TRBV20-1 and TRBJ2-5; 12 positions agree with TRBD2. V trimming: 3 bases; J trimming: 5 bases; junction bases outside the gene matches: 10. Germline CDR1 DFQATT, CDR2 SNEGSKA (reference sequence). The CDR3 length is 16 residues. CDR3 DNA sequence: TGCAGTGCTAGTTCTAGCGGGAGGGCCTTTGGTGAGACCCAGTACTTC. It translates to CSASSSGRAFGETQYF.

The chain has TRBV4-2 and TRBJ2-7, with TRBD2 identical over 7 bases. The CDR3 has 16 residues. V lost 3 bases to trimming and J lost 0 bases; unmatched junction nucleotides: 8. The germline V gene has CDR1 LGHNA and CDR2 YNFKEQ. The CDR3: CASSQGKRGASYEQYF. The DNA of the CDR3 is TGTGCCAGCAGCCAGGGGAAGCGGGGAGCCTCCTACGAGCAGTACTTC.

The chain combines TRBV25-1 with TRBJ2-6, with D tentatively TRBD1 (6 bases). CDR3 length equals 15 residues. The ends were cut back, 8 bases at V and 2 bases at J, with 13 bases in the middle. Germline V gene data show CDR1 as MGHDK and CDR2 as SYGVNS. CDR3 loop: CASSNPGAGANVLTF. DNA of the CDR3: TGTGCCAGCTCCAATCCAGGGGCTGGGGCCAACGTCCTGACTTTC. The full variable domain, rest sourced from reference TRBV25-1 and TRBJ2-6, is EADIYQTPRYLVIGTGKKITLECSQTMGHDKMYWYQQDPGMELHLIHYSYGVNSTEKGDLSSESTVSRIRTEHFPLTLESARPSHTSQYLCASSNPGAGANVLTFGAGSRLTVL.

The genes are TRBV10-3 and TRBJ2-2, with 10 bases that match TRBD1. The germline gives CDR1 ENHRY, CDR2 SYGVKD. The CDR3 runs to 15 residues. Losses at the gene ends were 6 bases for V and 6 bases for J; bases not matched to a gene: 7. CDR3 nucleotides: TGTGCCATCAGCCTCGGGACAGGGGCGGCCGGGGAGCTGTTTTTT. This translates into CAISLGTGAAGELFF.

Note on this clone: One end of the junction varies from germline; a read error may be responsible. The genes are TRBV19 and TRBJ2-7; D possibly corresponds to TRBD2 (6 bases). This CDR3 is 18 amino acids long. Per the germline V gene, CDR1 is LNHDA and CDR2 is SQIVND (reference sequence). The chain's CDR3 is CASSSVGGNTPAPYGQYF. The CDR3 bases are TGTGCCAGTAGTAGCGTAGGCGGGAATACCCCCGCACCTTACGGGCAGTACTTC. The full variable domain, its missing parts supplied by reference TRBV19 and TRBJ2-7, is DGGITQSPKYLFRKEGQNVTLSCEQNLNHDAMYWYRQDPGQGLRLIYYSQIVNDFQKGDIAEGYSVSREKKESFPLTVTSAQKNPTAFYLCASSSVGGNTPAPYGQYFGPGTRLTVT.

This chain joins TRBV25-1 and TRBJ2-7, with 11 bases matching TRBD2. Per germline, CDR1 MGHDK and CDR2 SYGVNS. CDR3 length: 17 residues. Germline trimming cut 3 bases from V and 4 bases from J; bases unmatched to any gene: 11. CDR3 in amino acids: CASSDSGPSGRLYEQYF. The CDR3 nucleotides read TGTGCCAGCAGTGATAGTGGGCCTAGCGGGAGGCTATACGAGCAGTACTTC.

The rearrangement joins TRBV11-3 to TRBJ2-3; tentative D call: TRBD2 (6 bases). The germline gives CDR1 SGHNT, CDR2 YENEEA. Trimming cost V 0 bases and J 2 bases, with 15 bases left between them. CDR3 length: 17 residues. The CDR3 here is CASSLDFAGSFTDTQYF. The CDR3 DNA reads TGTGCCAGCAGCTTAGATTTTGCGGGAAGTTTCACAGATACGCAGTATTTT.